Listed below are T cell receptor beta chains from one sample, sequenced in a study of OX40 agonist ivuxolimab in advanced cancers. Data came from immunoSEQ multiplex PCR; TCRdb stores just in-frame clones and leaves some out. The sample contains 9,000 to 13,000 clones, 80% to 85% of which appear only once. Sequencing was performed on CD4+ or CD8+ T cells sorted from blood, taken in a trial of the OX40 agonist ivuxolimab. Every receptor here comes from an adult with an advanced solid tumor such as melanoma, head and neck, liver or kidney cancer. Each CDR3 is given with its conserved first and last residue. The order of the fields is CDR3 DNA, CDR3 protein, V gene, D gene, J gene, clone size. A D gene is named only where the DNA matches it firmly. A clone size is listed for some rows: how often the clone was seen (once, few, many), or a class if it is expanded.

TGTGCCAGCAGTAAGGAGGAAACGAACACTGAAGCTTTCTTT | CASSKEETNTEAFF | TRBV7-6 | . | TRBJ1-1 | medium-sized
TGTGCCAGCAGTTACGGGACAGTCGATTCACCCCTCCACTTT | CASSYGTVDSPLHF | TRBV27 | TRBD1 | TRBJ1-6 | .
TGTGCCAGCAGCTTAACTGCCTCCTACGAGCAGTACTTC | CASSLTASYEQYF | TRBV7-9 | . | TRBJ2-7 | once
TGTGCCAGCAGCGTAGCCAGGGGCGAAGAGACCCAGTACTTC | CASSVARGEETQYF | TRBV9 | . | TRBJ2-5 | medium-sized
TGTGCCACCAGCAGAGATTGGGTATCAGCTCCAAGTGATACGCAGTATTTT | CATSRDWVSAPSDTQYF | TRBV15 | . | TRBJ2-3 | once
TGTGCCAGCACCCCCAGTCGGACAAACCAAGAGACCCAGTACTTC | CASTPSRTNQETQYF | TRBV28 | . | TRBJ2-5 | .
TGTGCCAGCGGGAGGGGGCTCTCACAAGAGACCCAGTACTTC | CASGRGLSQETQYF | TRBV7-2 | . | TRBJ2-5 | .
TGCGCCAGCAGCCAACCGGGACAGGGAGGGGGAGCCGGGGAGCTGTTTTTT | CASSQPGQGGGAGELFF | TRBV4-1 | TRBD1 | TRBJ2-2 | .
TGTGCCAGCAGTTTAGTGGGGGAGACGATTTACAATGAGCAGTTCTTC | CASSLVGETIYNEQFF | TRBV28 | . | TRBJ2-1 | .
TGTGCCAGCAGCCCAACTAGCGCTAACACCGGGGAGCTGTTTTTT | CASSPTSANTGELFF | TRBV6-4 | TRBD2 | TRBJ2-2 | .
TGTGCCAGCAGCGCTGGTCGGGGGCAGCCCCAGCATTTT | CASSAGRGQPQHF | TRBV13 | . | TRBJ1-5 | .
TGTGCCAGCAGGACAGGCATAAATCAGCCCCAGCATTTT | CASRTGINQPQHF | TRBV27 | . | TRBJ1-5 | .
TGTGCCAGCAGTTCAGTTGGCGGGGCAGGGGAAGGATACGAGCAGTACTTC | CASSSVGGAGEGYEQYF | TRBV27 | . | TRBJ2-7 | .
TGTGCCAGCAGTGGGACAGAAACAGATACGCAGTATTTT | CASSGTETDTQYF | TRBV6-4 | . | TRBJ2-3 | .
TGTGCCAGCAGTGTGACTAGCGGGCCTCGGGAGACCCAGTACTTC | CASSVTSGPRETQYF | TRBV28 | TRBD2 | TRBJ2-5 | .
TGTGCCAGCAGGCCTATCGGGACAGGGGCTGAGCAGTTCTTC | CASRPIGTGAEQFF | TRBV7-9 | TRBD1 | TRBJ2-1 | .
TGTGCCAGCAGTTTTTGGAGGGGAGACTCCTACGAGCAGTACTTC | CASSFWRGDSYEQYF | TRBV28 | . | TRBJ2-7 | .
TGCGCCAGCAGCCAAGAAATGACTAGCTCCTACAATGAGCAGTTCTTC | CASSQEMTSSYNEQFF | TRBV4-1 | . | TRBJ2-1 | .
TGTGCCAGCAGTGAAGTTCCTGGAAACACCATATATTTT | CASSEVPGNTIYF | TRBV6-1 | . | TRBJ1-3 | .
TGTGCCAGCAGCTTAGCCGGACAGATATCGAATAGGTACTTC | CASSLAGQISNRYF | TRBV7-9 | . | TRBJ2-5 | .
TGTGCCAGCAGCGCCAGCGGGAGACAAGAGACCCAGTACTTC | CASSASGRQETQYF | TRBV9 | TRBD2 | TRBJ2-5 | .
TGTGCCAGCAGACAAGCGGGAGGGCCCTACAATGAGCAGTTCTTC | CASRQAGGPYNEQFF | TRBV28 | TRBD2 | TRBJ2-1 | .
TGCGCCAGCAGCCAAGGGATTGGGGATTACGAGCAGTACTTC | CASSQGIGDYEQYF | TRBV4-1 | . | TRBJ2-7 | .
TGTGCCAGCAGCCTGGGACAGGGGGCGCGTCAGCCCCAGCATTTT | CASSLGQGARQPQHF | TRBV7-9 | TRBD1 | TRBJ1-5 | .
TGTGCCAGCAGTACCTGGACAGGGGAAGGAGAGACCCAGTACTTC | CASSTWTGEGETQYF | TRBV28 | TRBD1 | TRBJ2-5 | .
TGTGCCAGCAGCTTGGCCACCGGGGAGCTGTTTTTT | CASSLATGELFF | TRBV5-4 | . | TRBJ2-2 | .
TGTGCCAGCAGTGAGGGGCTGAACACTGAAGCTTTCTTT | CASSEGLNTEAFF | TRBV2 | . | TRBJ1-1 | .
TGTGCCAGCAGCGTAGCTAGGGGGGAAGAGACCCAGTACTTC | CASSVARGEETQYF | TRBV9 | . | TRBJ2-5 | few
TGCGCCAGTTCCCCGGGGCGGGGCTCCTACGAGCAGTACTTC | CASSPGRGSYEQYF | TRBV5-1 | . | TRBJ2-7 | .
TGTGCCAGCATCGTGGGGCGGAGGCCTTACGAGCAGTACTTC | CASIVGRRPYEQYF | TRBV21-1 | . | TRBJ2-7 | .
TGTGCCAGTAGAGAGGGGTGGCTGGGAGGACAGCCCCAGCATTTT | CASREGWLGGQPQHF | TRBV19 | . | TRBJ1-5 | .
TGTGCCAGCAGTTTCACAGGGGCCCTAAACACTGAAGCTTTCTTT | CASSFTGALNTEAFF | TRBV27 | TRBD1 | TRBJ1-1 | .
TGTGCCAGCAGTGTAGCTGAGCGGGAGGAGTACGAGCAGTACTTC | CASSVAEREEYEQYF | TRBV27 | TRBD2 | TRBJ2-7 | .
TGCGCCAGCAGCCAAGTAATAATAGCTGGAGGTGGGTCCGGGGAGCTGTTTTTT | CASSQVIIAGGGSGELFF | TRBV4-3 | . | TRBJ2-2 | .
TGCAGTGCTAGAGAGACCTACGAGCAGTACTTC | CSARETYEQYF | TRBV20-1 | . | TRBJ2-7 | .
TGTGCCAGCAGTTTCTCGGGCGAGGGTGAAGCTTTCTTT | CASSFSGEGEAFF | TRBV28 | . | TRBJ1-1 | .
TGTGCCAGCAGCCCCCGGACTAGCGGCAGCTCCTACAATGAGCAGTTCTTC | CASSPRTSGSSYNEQFF | TRBV4-2 | TRBD2 | TRBJ2-1 | .
TGTGCTAGCAGCTCGGGACAGGGGGGTAACGAGCAGTACTTC | CASSSGQGGNEQYF | TRBV7-7 | TRBD1 | TRBJ2-7 | .
TGTGCCAGCAGACTCTGGACGGATCTCAATTCACCCCTCCACTTT | CASRLWTDLNSPLHF | TRBV2 | . | TRBJ1-6 | .
TGTGCCAGCAGTATAGCGGGAAACACAGATACGCAGTATTTT | CASSIAGNTDTQYF | TRBV27 | TRBD2 | TRBJ2-3 | .
TGTGCCAGCAGCCTCCGGACAGGGATCGAGGAGACCCAGTACTTC | CASSLRTGIEETQYF | TRBV7-9 | TRBD1 | TRBJ2-5 | few
TGTGCCAGCAGCGAAGAGGGACACTTGAGCAATCAGCCCCAGCATTTT | CASSEEGHLSNQPQHF | TRBV7-6 | . | TRBJ1-5 | once
TGTGCCAGCGGACTAGCGGGAACCCATGGCGAGCAGTACTTC | CASGLAGTHGEQYF | TRBV19 | TRBD2 | TRBJ2-7 | .
TGTGCCACCAGGAATTGGACAGGGGGTGGCAATGAGCAGTTCTTC | CATRNWTGGGNEQFF | TRBV15 | TRBD1 | TRBJ2-1 | .
TGTGCCAGCAGCTCCCGACAGGGGCGACAAGAGACCCAGTACTTC | CASSSRQGRQETQYF | TRBV7-9 | TRBD1 | TRBJ2-5 | .
TGCGCCAGCAGCCACCCCGGGACAGGGATCGACGAGCAGTACTTC | CASSHPGTGIDEQYF | TRBV4-1 | TRBD1 | TRBJ2-7 | .
TGTGCCAGCAGTTTATTCCAGGGGCGGACGGAGACCCAGTACTTC | CASSLFQGRTETQYF | TRBV28 | . | TRBJ2-5 | .
TGTGCCAGCAGCTTCGGCAATAACTATGGCTACACCTTC | CASSFGNNYGYTF | TRBV7-9 | . | TRBJ1-2 | .
TGTGCCAGCAGCTTCGGCACCTCTAGCACAGATACGCAGTATTTT | CASSFGTSSTDTQYF | TRBV7-3 | . | TRBJ2-3 | .
TGCGCCAGCGGGGGAGAGAGCTCCTACAATGAGCAGTTCTTC | CASGGESSYNEQFF | TRBV5-1 | . | TRBJ2-1 | .
TGCGCCAGCAGCCAAGATCGCGAGCAGTACTTC | CASSQDREQYF | TRBV4-1 | . | TRBJ2-7 | .
TGCGCCAGCAGCCAAGGGCCATTTGGTGAAGCTTTCTTT | CASSQGPFGEAFF | TRBV4-3 | . | TRBJ1-1 | few
TGTGCCAGCAGTTTGGGACAGGGGTATCGTCAGCCCCAGCATTTT | CASSLGQGYRQPQHF | TRBV28 | TRBD1 | TRBJ1-5 | .
TGTGCCAGTAGTATTCTGGGGACAGACTACGAGCAGTACTTC | CASSILGTDYEQYF | TRBV19 | TRBD1 | TRBJ2-7 | .